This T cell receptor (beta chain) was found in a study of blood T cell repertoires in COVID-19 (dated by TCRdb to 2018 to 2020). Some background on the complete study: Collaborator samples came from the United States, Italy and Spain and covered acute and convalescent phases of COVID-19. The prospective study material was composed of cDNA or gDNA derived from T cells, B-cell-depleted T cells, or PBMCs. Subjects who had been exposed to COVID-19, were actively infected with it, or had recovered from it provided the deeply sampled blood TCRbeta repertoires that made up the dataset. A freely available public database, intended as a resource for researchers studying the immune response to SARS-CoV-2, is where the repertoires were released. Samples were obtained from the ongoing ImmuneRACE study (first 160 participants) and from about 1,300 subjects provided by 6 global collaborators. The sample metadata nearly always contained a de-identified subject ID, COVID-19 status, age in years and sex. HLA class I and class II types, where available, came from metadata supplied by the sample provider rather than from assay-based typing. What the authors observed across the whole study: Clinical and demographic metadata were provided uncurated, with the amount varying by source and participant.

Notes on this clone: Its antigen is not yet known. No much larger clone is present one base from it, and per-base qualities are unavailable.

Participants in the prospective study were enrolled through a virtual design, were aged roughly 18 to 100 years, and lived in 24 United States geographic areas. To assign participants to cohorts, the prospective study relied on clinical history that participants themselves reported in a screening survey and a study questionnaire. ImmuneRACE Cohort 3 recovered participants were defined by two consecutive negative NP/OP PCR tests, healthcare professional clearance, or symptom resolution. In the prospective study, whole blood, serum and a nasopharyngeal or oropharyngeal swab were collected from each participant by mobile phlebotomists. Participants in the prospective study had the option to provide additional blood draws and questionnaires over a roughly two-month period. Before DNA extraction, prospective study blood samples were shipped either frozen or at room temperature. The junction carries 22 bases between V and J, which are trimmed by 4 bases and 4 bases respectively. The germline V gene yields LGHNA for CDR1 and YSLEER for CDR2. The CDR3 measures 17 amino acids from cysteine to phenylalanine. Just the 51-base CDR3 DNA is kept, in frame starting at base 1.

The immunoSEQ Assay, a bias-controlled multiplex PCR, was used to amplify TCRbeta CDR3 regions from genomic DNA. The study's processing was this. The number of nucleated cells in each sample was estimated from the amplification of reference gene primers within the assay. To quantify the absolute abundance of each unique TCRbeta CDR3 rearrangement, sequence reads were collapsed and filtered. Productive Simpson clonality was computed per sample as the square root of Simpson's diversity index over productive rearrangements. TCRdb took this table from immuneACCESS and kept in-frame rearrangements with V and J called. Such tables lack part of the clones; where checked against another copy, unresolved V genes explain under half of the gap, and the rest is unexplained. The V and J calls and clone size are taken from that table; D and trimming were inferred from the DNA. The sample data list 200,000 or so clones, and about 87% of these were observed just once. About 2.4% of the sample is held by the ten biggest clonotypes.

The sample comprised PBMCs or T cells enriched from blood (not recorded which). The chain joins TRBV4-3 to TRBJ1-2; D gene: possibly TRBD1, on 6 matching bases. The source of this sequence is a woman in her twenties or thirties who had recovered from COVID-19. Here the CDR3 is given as CASSPVHRGGAGYGYTF. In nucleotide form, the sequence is TGCGCCAGCAGCCCAGTCCACCGTGGGGGGGCCGGCTATGGCTACACCTTC.